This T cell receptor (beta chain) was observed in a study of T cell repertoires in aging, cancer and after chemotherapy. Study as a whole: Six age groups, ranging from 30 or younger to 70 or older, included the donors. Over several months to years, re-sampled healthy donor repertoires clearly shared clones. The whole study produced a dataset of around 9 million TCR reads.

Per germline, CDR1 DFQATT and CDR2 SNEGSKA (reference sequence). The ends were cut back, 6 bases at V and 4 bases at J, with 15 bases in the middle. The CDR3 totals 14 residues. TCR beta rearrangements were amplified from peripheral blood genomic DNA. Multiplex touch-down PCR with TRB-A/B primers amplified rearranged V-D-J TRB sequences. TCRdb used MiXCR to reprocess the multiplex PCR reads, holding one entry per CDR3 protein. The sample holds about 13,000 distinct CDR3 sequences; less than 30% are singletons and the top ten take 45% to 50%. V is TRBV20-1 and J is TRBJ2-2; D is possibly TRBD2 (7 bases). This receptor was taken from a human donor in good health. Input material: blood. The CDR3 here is CSAPGRGATGELFF. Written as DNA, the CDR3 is TGCAGTGCCCCAGGTCGGGGGGCCACCGGGGAGCTGTTTTTT.